Here is one TCR beta chain with its context. It has no known antigen specificity. Base qualities are missing; no much larger clone stands one base away. The CDR3 regions of human TCRbeta chains were analyzed by immunosequencing. On the study's bioinformatics: TCRs in the repertoires were matched against a reference library of SARS-CoV-2-specific TCRs that had been generated with the MIRA antigen-specificity platform. Breadth meant the fraction of unique TCRs that were SARS-CoV-2-associated, whereas depth meant the fraction of total T cells that were SARS-CoV-2-associated. Using the MIRA data, each spike-specific TCR was mapped to the spike region that the TCR reacts to and placed in a CD4 or CD8 class. Log10-transformed breadth and depth values were compared by one-way ANOVA with Sidak's multiple comparisons tests. TCRdb holds this immuneACCESS table with in-frame rearrangements only. Some clones are missing; in checked studies, unresolved V genes explain under half, and the rest has no known cause. V and J calls and clone size follow that table, whereas D and trimming were derived from the DNA. The sample table holds about 130,000 clones, of which roughly 91% were seen once. The ten biggest clones cover roughly 0.98% of the sample.

Sample time point, as interpreted from the label and publication: about 28 days (+/-7) after the second vaccine dose. Because spike-specific TCR depth and breadth did not differ between the two schedules, AZD1222 recipients who got a second dose at roughly 4 weeks were pooled with those who got a second dose at roughly 12 weeks. Samples from vaccinated people were obtained from the UK trials COV001 and COV002, which included a single-blind randomized controlled phase 2/3 trial of AZD1222 (ChAdOx1 nCoV-19) in healthy adults. For TCRbeta chain sequencing, PBMC samples from trial participants were taken at day 0 and at day 28 after the second dose. This specimen belongs to a study of T cell responses to AZD1222 COVID-19 vaccine (dated by TCRdb to the early 2020s). Turning to the overall study: A total of over 230 trial participants underwent TCR sequencing, of whom approximately 210 received two doses of AZD1222 and about 25 received two doses of the MenACWY control vaccine. Enrollment into the trials was organized by age into subgroups of 18-55, 56-69 and 70-plus years, and those subgroups contained about 160, 30 and 59 TCR-sequenced participants, respectively. What the research found in general, with its limitations: The 56-69-year group was small, and its depth increase did not reach significance, likely because of low power. Epitopes outside the regions mutated in the B.1.351 and B.1.1.7 variants were reportedly recognized by nearly half of the unique spike-specific TCRs. A significant rise in spike-specific TCR breadth and depth was observed after two AZD1222 doses relative to day 0 and relative to MenACWY recipients. Participants were mostly white British, with more females than males. The authors suggested clonal diversity may have been underestimated. Because no day 14 peak-response samples were available, the repertoires could be characterized only after the peak T cell response. Vaccine-associated CD4 TCRs spanned the whole spike protein, with dominant responses in regions 160-218 and 743-854. Conclusions about previously exposed vaccinees are limited, since just a handful of AZD1222 recipients were seropositive for SARS-CoV-2 at baseline.

The sequence was collected from an adult who received the AZD1222 COVID-19 vaccine. Specimen: peripheral blood, collected 28 days after the second AZD1222 dose.

This receptor has the CDR3 CASSLRTEAFF. The nucleotide sequence is TGTGCCAGCAGCTTACGGACAGAAGCTTTCTTT. The rearranged segments are TRBV7-9 and TRBJ1-1, with a weak D call of TRBD1 (5 bases match). V loses 2 bases of germline sequence and J loses 8 bases, and the interval between the two ends is 6 bases. From the cysteine up to the phenylalanine, the CDR3 has a length of 11 residues. The sequence is cut down to CDR3 DNA, 33 bases in frame from base 1. Sequences SEHNR (CDR1) and FQNEAQ (CDR2) are obtained from the germline V gene (reference sequence).